A selection of T cell receptor beta chains follows, all from one sample in a study of T cell responses to AZD1222 COVID-19 vaccine. Data came from immunoSEQ multiplex PCR; TCRdb stores just in-frame clones and leaves some out. The sample carries over 95,000 clones, 80% to 95% recorded once. Sequencing was performed on peripheral blood, taken 28 days after the second AZD1222 dose. The receptors come from an adult who received the AZD1222 COVID-19 vaccine. Both conserved end residues are part of each CDR3. D genes are given only for firm matches. The listing skips clone size in some rows; elsewhere it reads once, few, many or a size class.

clone_size: NA; d_call: NA; v_call: TRBV3-1/TRBV3-2; j_call: TRBJ1-3; cdr3_aa: CASSQVGVLSGNTIYF; cdr3_nt: TGTGCCAGCAGCCAAGTAGGGGTCCTCTCTGGAAACACCATATATTTT
clone_size: NA; d_call: NA; v_call: TRBV5-6; j_call: TRBJ2-3; cdr3_aa: CASSLYGWGGTDTQYF; cdr3_nt: TGTGCCAGCAGCTTGTATGGGTGGGGTGGAACAGATACGCAGTATTTT
clone_size: NA; d_call: NA; v_call: TRBV4-2; j_call: TRBJ2-1; cdr3_aa: CASSQDYNSYNEQFF; cdr3_nt: TGTGCCAGCAGCCAAGATTACAACTCCTACAATGAGCAGTTCTTC
clone_size: NA; d_call: TRBD1; v_call: TRBV2; j_call: TRBJ2-7; cdr3_aa: CASRWSGGRLEQYF; cdr3_nt: TGTGCCAGCAGGTGGTCAGGGGGCCGCCTCGAGCAGTACTTC
clone_size: NA; d_call: NA; v_call: TRBV18; j_call: TRBJ2-7; cdr3_aa: CASSPGDYEQYF; cdr3_nt: TGTGCCAGCTCCCCCGGAGACTACGAGCAGTACTTC
clone_size: NA; d_call: TRBD1; v_call: TRBV27; j_call: TRBJ1-6; cdr3_aa: CASSTGQGYNSPLHF; cdr3_nt: TGTGCCAGCAGTACCGGACAGGGTTATAATTCACCCCTCCACTTT
clone_size: NA; d_call: NA; v_call: TRBV7-9; j_call: TRBJ1-1; cdr3_aa: CASSLDPGRARGSTEAFF; cdr3_nt: TGTGCCAGCAGCTTAGATCCTGGGAGGGCGCGCGGGTCCACTGAAGCTTTCTTT
clone_size: NA; d_call: NA; v_call: TRBV18; j_call: TRBJ2-3; cdr3_aa: CASSQGRSTDTQYF; cdr3_nt: TGTGCCAGCTCACAGGGGCGCAGCACAGATACGCAGTATTTT
clone_size: NA; d_call: TRBD2; v_call: TRBV6-5; j_call: TRBJ2-7; cdr3_aa: CASRSSGSSYEQYF; cdr3_nt: TGTGCCAGCAGGTCTAGCGGGAGCTCCTACGAGCAGTACTTC
clone_size: NA; d_call: NA; v_call: TRBV15; j_call: TRBJ1-4; cdr3_aa: CATSRDRGMTNEKLFF; cdr3_nt: TGTGCCACCAGCAGAGATCGGGGGATGACTAATGAAAAACTGTTTTTT
clone_size: NA; d_call: TRBD2; v_call: TRBV5-6; j_call: TRBJ2-2; cdr3_aa: CASSSRLAGATGELFF; cdr3_nt: TGTGCCAGCAGCTCACGACTAGCGGGAGCCACCGGGGAGCTGTTTTTT
clone_size: once; d_call: NA; v_call: TRBV11-3; j_call: TRBJ1-1; cdr3_aa: CASSWGENTEAFF; cdr3_nt: TGTGCCAGCAGCTGGGGGGAGAACACTGAAGCTTTCTTT
clone_size: NA; d_call: NA; v_call: TRBV29-1; j_call: TRBJ1-2; cdr3_aa: CSAHGTEDFGYTF; cdr3_nt: TGCAGCGCTCACGGAACCGAAGACTTTGGCTACACCTTC
clone_size: NA; d_call: TRBD1; v_call: TRBV6-5; j_call: TRBJ1-1; cdr3_aa: CASSTGQGTTEAFF; cdr3_nt: TGTGCCAGCAGTACGGGACAGGGAACGACTGAAGCTTTCTTT
clone_size: NA; d_call: TRBD1; v_call: TRBV9; j_call: TRBJ2-3; cdr3_aa: CASSVGTGADTQYF; cdr3_nt: TGTGCCAGCAGCGTAGGAACAGGGGCAGATACGCAGTATTTT
clone_size: NA; d_call: NA; v_call: TRBV5-8; j_call: TRBJ1-5; cdr3_aa: CASSLGGRGQPQHF; cdr3_nt: TGTGCCAGCAGCTTGGGGGGACGTGGTCAGCCCCAGCATTTT
clone_size: NA; d_call: NA; v_call: TRBV19; j_call: TRBJ1-5; cdr3_aa: CASSITGQANQPQHF; cdr3_nt: TGTGCCAGTAGTATCACTGGCCAGGCCAATCAGCCCCAGCATTTT
clone_size: NA; d_call: TRBD1; v_call: TRBV27; j_call: TRBJ1-6; cdr3_aa: CASSRGQGENSPLHF; cdr3_nt: TGTGCCAGCAGTAGGGGACAGGGGGAAAATTCACCCCTCCACTTT
clone_size: once; d_call: NA; v_call: TRBV14; j_call: TRBJ2-1; cdr3_aa: CASSPGGGYSYNEQFF; cdr3_nt: TGTGCCAGCAGCCCAGGGGGGGGTTACTCCTACAATGAGCAGTTCTTC
clone_size: NA; d_call: NA; v_call: TRBV28; j_call: TRBJ1-1; cdr3_aa: CASRDGNTEAFF; cdr3_nt: TGTGCCAGCAGGGACGGGAACACTGAAGCTTTCTTT
clone_size: NA; d_call: NA; v_call: TRBV24-1; j_call: TRBJ2-1; cdr3_aa: CATSAKDGFYNEQFF; cdr3_nt: TGTGCCACCAGTGCTAAGGACGGATTCTACAATGAGCAGTTCTTC
clone_size: NA; d_call: NA; v_call: TRBV6-6; j_call: TRBJ1-2; cdr3_aa: CASSFTPELVGGYTF; cdr3_nt: TGTGCCAGCAGTTTTACCCCCGAGTTGGTGGGTGGCTACACCTTC
clone_size: few; d_call: TRBD1; v_call: TRBV19; j_call: TRBJ1-1; cdr3_aa: CASMKTGGRNTEAFF; cdr3_nt: TGTGCCAGTATGAAGACAGGGGGCCGGAACACTGAAGCTTTCTTT
clone_size: NA; d_call: NA; v_call: TRBV6-5; j_call: TRBJ1-1; cdr3_aa: CASSTQPALNTEAFF; cdr3_nt: TGTGCCAGCAGTACCCAACCCGCTCTGAACACTGAAGCTTTCTTT
clone_size: NA; d_call: NA; v_call: TRBV28; j_call: TRBJ1-2; cdr3_aa: CASTRSPGFHGYTF; cdr3_nt: TGTGCCAGCACTCGATCTCCAGGGTTTCATGGCTACACCTTC
clone_size: NA; d_call: TRBD1; v_call: TRBV6-2/TRBV6-3; j_call: TRBJ1-4; cdr3_aa: CASSPRDRGLHRWEKLFF; cdr3_nt: TGTGCCAGCAGCCCCCGGGACAGGGGATTACATCGGTGGGAAAAACTGTTTTTT
clone_size: NA; d_call: TRBD2; v_call: TRBV5-1; j_call: TRBJ2-1; cdr3_aa: CASSLDGTLAGGSNEQFF; cdr3_nt: TGCGCCAGCAGCTTGGACGGGACACTAGCGGGAGGAAGCAATGAGCAGTTCTTC
clone_size: NA; d_call: NA; v_call: TRBV7-6; j_call: TRBJ2-7; cdr3_aa: CASSLASAYEQYF; cdr3_nt: TGTGCCAGCAGCTTAGCGTCGGCCTACGAGCAGTACTTC
clone_size: NA; d_call: NA; v_call: TRBV30; j_call: TRBJ2-4; cdr3_aa: CAWRKGGKNIQYF; cdr3_nt: TGTGCCTGGAGGAAAGGGGGCAAAAACATTCAGTACTTC
clone_size: once; d_call: NA; v_call: TRBV27; j_call: TRBJ2-1; cdr3_aa: CASSWGVSYNEQFF; cdr3_nt: TGTGCCAGCAGTTGGGGGGTCTCCTACAATGAGCAGTTCTTC
clone_size: NA; d_call: NA; v_call: TRBV4-3; j_call: TRBJ1-2; cdr3_aa: CASSQDQSGSGAIGGYTF; cdr3_nt: TGCGCCAGCAGCCAAGATCAGTCTGGCTCGGGGGCTATTGGTGGCTACACCTTC
clone_size: NA; d_call: TRBD2; v_call: TRBV18; j_call: TRBJ2-5; cdr3_aa: CASSSDGGFQETQYF; cdr3_nt: TGTGCCAGCTCATCAGACGGGGGGTTCCAAGAGACCCAGTACTTC
clone_size: few; d_call: NA; v_call: TRBV27; j_call: TRBJ1-1; cdr3_aa: CASRAGQVNTEAFF; cdr3_nt: TGTGCCAGCAGGGCGGGACAAGTGAACACTGAAGCTTTCTTT
clone_size: NA; d_call: NA; v_call: TRBV29-1; j_call: TRBJ1-3; cdr3_aa: CSVEWDSGNTIYF; cdr3_nt: TGCAGCGTTGAATGGGACTCTGGAAACACCATATATTTT
clone_size: NA; d_call: TRBD1; v_call: TRBV19; j_call: TRBJ1-4; cdr3_aa: CATQGGGTGNEKLFF; cdr3_nt: TGTGCCACCCAAGGTGGGGGGACAGGGAATGAAAAACTGTTTTTT
clone_size: few; d_call: NA; v_call: TRBV24-1; j_call: TRBJ1-4; cdr3_aa: CATSDNALGYEKLFF; cdr3_nt: TGTGCCACCAGTGATAACGCTTTGGGATATGAAAAACTGTTTTTT
clone_size: NA; d_call: TRBD2; v_call: TRBV27; j_call: TRBJ2-3; cdr3_aa: CASSLTPSGSLDGYF; cdr3_nt: TGTGCCAGCAGTTTAACCCCTAGCGGGAGCCTGGATGGGTATTTT
clone_size: NA; d_call: NA; v_call: TRBV19; j_call: TRBJ2-7; cdr3_aa: CASSPDRYEQYF; cdr3_nt: TGTGCCAGTAGTCCAGATCGCTACGAGCAGTACTTC
clone_size: NA; d_call: NA; v_call: TRBV5-5; j_call: TRBJ2-5; cdr3_aa: CASSPQRGDRPEETQYF; cdr3_nt: TGTGCCAGCAGCCCGCAACGGGGCGACAGGCCAGAAGAGACCCAGTACTTC
clone_size: NA; d_call: TRBD2; v_call: TRBV9; j_call: TRBJ2-3; cdr3_aa: CASRSVAGEGIDTQYF; cdr3_nt: TGTGCCAGCAGGTCGGTGGCGGGGGAGGGGATAGATACGCAGTATTTT
clone_size: NA; d_call: TRBD1; v_call: TRBV5-1; j_call: TRBJ2-2; cdr3_aa: CASSHPWDRDFSGELFF; cdr3_nt: TGCGCCAGCAGCCATCCCTGGGACAGGGATTTTTCCGGGGAGCTGTTTTTT
clone_size: NA; d_call: NA; v_call: TRBV9; j_call: TRBJ2-1; cdr3_aa: CASSVGWGDEQFF; cdr3_nt: TGTGCCAGCAGCGTGGGCTGGGGCGATGAGCAGTTCTTC
clone_size: NA; d_call: TRBD1; v_call: TRBV14; j_call: TRBJ2-7; cdr3_aa: CASSPRDRGYEQYF; cdr3_nt: TGTGCCAGCAGCCCCCGGGACAGGGGCTACGAGCAGTACTTC
clone_size: NA; d_call: NA; v_call: TRBV28; j_call: TRBJ1-2; cdr3_aa: CASGSDYGYTF; cdr3_nt: TGTGCCAGCGGTTCAGACTATGGCTACACCTTC
clone_size: NA; d_call: NA; v_call: TRBV2; j_call: TRBJ2-6; cdr3_aa: CASRADRISGANVLTF; cdr3_nt: TGTGCCAGCAGAGCCGACAGGATCTCTGGGGCCAACGTCCTGACTTTC
clone_size: NA; d_call: NA; v_call: TRBV29-1; j_call: TRBJ2-3; cdr3_aa: CSVDGTAITDTQYF; cdr3_nt: TGCAGCGTTGACGGTACAGCGATCACAGATACGCAGTATTTT
clone_size: NA; d_call: NA; v_call: TRBV28; j_call: TRBJ1-6; cdr3_aa: CASSFEGGNSPLHF; cdr3_nt: TGTGCCAGCAGTTTTGAGGGTGGCAATTCACCCCTCCACTTT
clone_size: NA; d_call: NA; v_call: TRBV19; j_call: TRBJ2-5; cdr3_aa: CASSIWADQETQYF; cdr3_nt: TGTGCCAGTAGTATCTGGGCCGACCAAGAGACCCAGTACTTC
clone_size: NA; d_call: NA; v_call: TRBV20-1; j_call: TRBJ2-7; cdr3_aa: CSASPPLDSYEQYF; cdr3_nt: TGCAGTGCTAGTCCCCCGTTGGACTCCTACGAGCAGTACTTC
clone_size: NA; d_call: NA; v_call: TRBV21-1; j_call: TRBJ1-5; cdr3_aa: CASSKVLLSTGTIWGSNQPQHF; cdr3_nt: TGTGCCAGCAGCAAAGTCTTACTGTCGACAGGGACAATTTGGGGTAGCAATCAGCCCCAGCATTTT
clone_size: NA; d_call: TRBD1; v_call: TRBV28; j_call: TRBJ2-7; cdr3_aa: CASSTGGSYEQYF; cdr3_nt: TGTGCCAGCAGCACAGGGGGCTCCTACGAGCAGTACTTC
clone_size: NA; d_call: NA; v_call: TRBV7-8; j_call: TRBJ2-2; cdr3_aa: CASSLIALGEVPGELFF; cdr3_nt: TGTGCCAGCAGCTTAATAGCCCTGGGAGAAGTGCCCGGGGAGCTGTTTTTT
clone_size: NA; d_call: NA; v_call: TRBV11-2; j_call: TRBJ2-3; cdr3_aa: CASSLGATSTDTQYF; cdr3_nt: TGTGCCAGCAGCTTGGGAGCCACTAGCACAGATACGCAGTATTTT
clone_size: NA; d_call: NA; v_call: TRBV7-2; j_call: TRBJ2-2; cdr3_aa: CASSLWGPGGTNTGELFF; cdr3_nt: TGTGCCAGCAGCTTATGGGGGCCTGGGGGGACGAACACCGGGGAGCTGTTTTTT
clone_size: once; d_call: NA; v_call: TRBV5-1; j_call: TRBJ1-5; cdr3_aa: CASSLDGIQPQHF; cdr3_nt: TGCGCCAGCAGCTTGGACGGGATCCAGCCCCAGCATTTT
clone_size: NA; d_call: NA; v_call: TRBV2; j_call: TRBJ2-6; cdr3_aa: CASSDKRNTGANVLTF; cdr3_nt: TGTGCCAGCAGTGATAAGCGGAATACTGGGGCCAACGTCCTGACTTTC
clone_size: NA; d_call: TRBD2; v_call: TRBV10-1; j_call: TRBJ2-2; cdr3_aa: CASRGLLLGETGELFF; cdr3_nt: TGCGCCAGTAGGGGACTACTATTGGGGGAAACCGGGGAGCTGTTTTTT
clone_size: NA; d_call: NA; v_call: TRBV5-1; j_call: TRBJ2-3; cdr3_aa: CASSLQPDTQYF; cdr3_nt: TGCGCCAGCAGCTTGCAACCAGATACGCAGTATTTT
clone_size: NA; d_call: NA; v_call: TRBV5-6; j_call: TRBJ1-1; cdr3_aa: CASSLRRGILDTEAFF; cdr3_nt: TGTGCCAGCAGCTTGAGGCGGGGGATTTTGGACACTGAAGCTTTCTTT